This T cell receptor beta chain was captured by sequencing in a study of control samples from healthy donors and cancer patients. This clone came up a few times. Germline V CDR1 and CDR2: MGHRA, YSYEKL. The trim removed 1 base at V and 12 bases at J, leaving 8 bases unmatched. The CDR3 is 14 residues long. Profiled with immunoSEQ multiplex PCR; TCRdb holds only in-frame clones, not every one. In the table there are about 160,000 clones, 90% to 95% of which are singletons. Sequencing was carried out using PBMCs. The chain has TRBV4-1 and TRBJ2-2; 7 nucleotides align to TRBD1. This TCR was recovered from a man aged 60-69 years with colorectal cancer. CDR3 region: CASSQVSQGVQLFF. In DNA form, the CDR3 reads TGCGCCAGCAGCCAAGTGTCTCAGGGGGTGCAGCTGTTTTTT.